The 4 T cell receptor beta chains reported below all come from one sample, sequenced in a study of molecular identifiers for immune sequencing clone quantification. MiXCR, run by TCRdb on the PCR reads, gives a single entry per CDR3 protein. The data hold about 640,000 distinct CDR3 sequences, with about 20% observed a single time. The specimen was naive CD8+ T cells from blood, with Jurkat cell RNA spiked in. Regarding subset: FACS-sorted CD8+CD4-CCR7+CD45RA+ naive T cells. These receptors all come from a human donor in good health. Some libraries in this study had Jurkat cell RNA spiked in.

For the CDR3, the DNA is TGTGCCAGCAGTAATAACGGGATTAACACTGAAGCTTTCTTT. It codes for CASSNNGINTEAFF. J is TRBJ1-1 and V is TRBV27; D gene unclear. Germline assignment: CDR1 MNHEY and CDR2 SMNVEV (reference sequence). Trimming removed 5 bases from V and 2 bases from J, with 12 bases in between. CDR3 length equals 14 residues.

This clonotype was detected many times. The rearrangement links TRBV27 to TRBJ2-7, with D possibly being TRBD1 or TRBD2 (6 bases each). Per the germline V gene, CDR1 is MNHEY and CDR2 is SMNVEV (reference sequence). This CDR3 is built from 15 residues. With 3 bases removed from V and 2 bases from J, the gap between germline ends came to 14 bases. The DNA of the CDR3 is TGTGCCAGCAGTTTGGGGGGCGCCTACCCCTACGAGCAGTACTTC. Protein sequence: CASSLGGAYPYEQYF.

This clonotype was recorded at least ten times. This chain connects TRBV20-1 to TRBJ2-3; 7 positions agree with TRBD2. This CDR3 comprises 15 residues. CDR1 is DFQATT, CDR2 SNEGSKA, per germline (reference sequence). Unmatched junction bases numbered 7, after V lost 3 bases and J lost 1 base. CDR3 amino acids: CSASWRGRRTDTQYF. CDR3 in DNA: TGCAGTGCTAGTTGGCGGGGGAGGCGCACAGATACGCAGTATTTT.

This clonotype was seen once. It may be a read error: a sequence one base away is much more abundant. V and J are TRBV27 and TRBJ1-6; possible D gene TRBD1, 5 bases. The CDR3 covers 13 residues. In germline, CDR1 is MNHEY, CDR2 SMNVEV (reference sequence). Trimming pared 5 bases from V and 9 bases from J, leaving 11 bases between. CDR3 in DNA: TGTGCCAGCAGTGAACAGGCCGCTTCACCCCTCCACTTT. Protein: CASSEQAASPLHF.